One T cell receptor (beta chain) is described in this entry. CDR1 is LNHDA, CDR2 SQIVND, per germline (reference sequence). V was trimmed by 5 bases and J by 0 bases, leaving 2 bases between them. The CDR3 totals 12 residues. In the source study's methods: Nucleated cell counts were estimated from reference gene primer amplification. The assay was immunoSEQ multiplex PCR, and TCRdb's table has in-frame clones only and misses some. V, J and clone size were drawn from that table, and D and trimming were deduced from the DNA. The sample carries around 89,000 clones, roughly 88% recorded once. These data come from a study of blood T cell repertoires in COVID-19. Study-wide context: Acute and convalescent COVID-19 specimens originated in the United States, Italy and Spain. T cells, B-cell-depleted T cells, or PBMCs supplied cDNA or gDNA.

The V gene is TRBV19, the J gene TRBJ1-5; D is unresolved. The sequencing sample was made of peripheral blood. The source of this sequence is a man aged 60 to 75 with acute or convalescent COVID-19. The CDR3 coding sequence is TGTGCCAGTAGTTATAGCAATCAGCCCCAGCATTTT. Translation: CASSYSNQPQHF.